The following is a T cell receptor (beta chain) sequence with its context. The data belong to a study of OX40 agonist ivuxolimab in advanced cancers. The CDR3 contains 15 residues. Germline CDR1 reads SQVTM; CDR2 reads ANQGSEA. Deletions cut 3 bases from V and 2 bases from J, with 15 bases between. Repertoires were generated with immunoSEQ multiplex PCR, while TCRdb's copy carries only in-frame clones and drops some. The sample shows approximately 100,000 clones, about 91% of them seen only once. This TCR came from an adult with an advanced solid tumor such as melanoma, head and neck, liver or kidney cancer. The chain employs TRBV29-1 and TRBJ2-3; possible D gene TRBD2, 7 bases. Here the sequenced sample was CD4+ or CD8+ T cells sorted from blood, taken in a trial of the OX40 agonist ivuxolimab. CDR3 loop: CSVDYAGANTDTQYF. CDR3 bases: TGCAGCGTTGATTACGCGGGGGCCAACACAGATACGCAGTATTTT.